This T cell receptor beta chain was documented in a study of technical replicates of blood from a few donors. From germline, CDR1 is LNHDA and CDR2 SQIVND (reference sequence). This CDR3 is built from 14 residues. V lost 4 bases and J lost 3, with 9 bases in between. Clones were sequenced by immunoSEQ multiplex PCR, and TCRdb holds only the in-frame ones, with some missing. The sample includes more than 90,000 clones, about 96% of them seen just once. The source is a human donor in good health. Sequenced sample: T cells isolated from PBMCs. This chain connects TRBV19 to TRBJ2-2, with a possible D match to TRBD2 (5 bases). In nucleotides, the CDR3 is TGTGCCAGTAGTAGTCTCGGGGACACCGGGGAGCTGTTTTTT. Amino acids: CASSSLGDTGELFF.